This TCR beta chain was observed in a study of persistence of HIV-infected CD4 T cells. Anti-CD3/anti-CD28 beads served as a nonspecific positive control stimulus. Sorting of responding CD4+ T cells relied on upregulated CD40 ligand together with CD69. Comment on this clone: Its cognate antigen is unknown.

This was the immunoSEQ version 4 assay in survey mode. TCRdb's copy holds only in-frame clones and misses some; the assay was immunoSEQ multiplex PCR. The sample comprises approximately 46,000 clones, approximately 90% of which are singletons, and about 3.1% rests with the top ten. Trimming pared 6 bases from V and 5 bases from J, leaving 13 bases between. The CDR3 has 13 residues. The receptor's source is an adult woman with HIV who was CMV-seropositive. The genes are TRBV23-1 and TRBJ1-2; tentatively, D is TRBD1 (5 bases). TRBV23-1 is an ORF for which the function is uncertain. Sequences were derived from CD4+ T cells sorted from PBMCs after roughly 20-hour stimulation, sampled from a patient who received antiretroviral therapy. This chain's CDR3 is CASSQNRPYGYTF. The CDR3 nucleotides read TGCGCCAGCAGCCAAAACAGGCCGTATGGCTACACCTTC.